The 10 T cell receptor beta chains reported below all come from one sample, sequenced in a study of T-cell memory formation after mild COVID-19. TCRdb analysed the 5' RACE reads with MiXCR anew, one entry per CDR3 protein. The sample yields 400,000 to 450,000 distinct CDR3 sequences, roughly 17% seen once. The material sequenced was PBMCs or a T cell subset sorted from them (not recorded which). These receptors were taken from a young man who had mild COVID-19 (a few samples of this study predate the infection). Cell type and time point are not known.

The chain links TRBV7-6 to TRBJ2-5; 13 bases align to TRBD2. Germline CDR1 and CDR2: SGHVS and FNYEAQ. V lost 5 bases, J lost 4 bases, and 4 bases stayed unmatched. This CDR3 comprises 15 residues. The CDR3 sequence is CASSIRLAGGETQYF. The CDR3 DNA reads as TGTGCCAGCAGCATTAGACTAGCGGGGGGAGAGACCCAGTACTTC.

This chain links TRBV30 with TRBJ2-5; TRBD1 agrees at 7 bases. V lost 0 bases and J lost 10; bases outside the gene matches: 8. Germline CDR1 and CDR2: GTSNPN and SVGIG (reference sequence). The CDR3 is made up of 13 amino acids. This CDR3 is CAWSVRRQGDQYF. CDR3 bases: TGTGCCTGGAGTGTACGGCGGCAGGGGGACCAGTACTTC.

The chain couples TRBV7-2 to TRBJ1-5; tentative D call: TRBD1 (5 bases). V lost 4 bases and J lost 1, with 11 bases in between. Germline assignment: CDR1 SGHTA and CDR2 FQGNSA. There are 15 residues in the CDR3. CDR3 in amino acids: CASSSGTASNQPQHF. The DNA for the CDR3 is TGTGCCAGCAGCTCCGGGACGGCAAGCAATCAGCCCCAGCATTTT.

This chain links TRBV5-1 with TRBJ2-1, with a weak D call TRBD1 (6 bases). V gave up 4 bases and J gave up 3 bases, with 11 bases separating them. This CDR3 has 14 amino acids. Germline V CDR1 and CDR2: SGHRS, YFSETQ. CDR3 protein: CASSPDSYYNEQFF. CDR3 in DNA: TGCGCCAGCAGCCCGGACAGTTACTACAATGAGCAGTTCTTC.

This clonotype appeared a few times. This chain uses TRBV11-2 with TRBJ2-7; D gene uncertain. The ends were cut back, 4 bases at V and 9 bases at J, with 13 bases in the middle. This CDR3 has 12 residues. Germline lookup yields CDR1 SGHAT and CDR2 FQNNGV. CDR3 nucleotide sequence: TGTGCCAGCAGCTCCCTCGATCCCGCGCAGTACGTC. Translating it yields CASSSLDPAQYV.

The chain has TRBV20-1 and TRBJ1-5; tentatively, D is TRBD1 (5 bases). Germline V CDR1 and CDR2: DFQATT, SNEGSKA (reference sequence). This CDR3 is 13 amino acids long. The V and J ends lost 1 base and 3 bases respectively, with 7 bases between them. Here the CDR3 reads CSARGQLNQPQHF. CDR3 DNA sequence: TGCAGTGCTAGAGGACAGCTCAATCAGCCCCAGCATTTT.

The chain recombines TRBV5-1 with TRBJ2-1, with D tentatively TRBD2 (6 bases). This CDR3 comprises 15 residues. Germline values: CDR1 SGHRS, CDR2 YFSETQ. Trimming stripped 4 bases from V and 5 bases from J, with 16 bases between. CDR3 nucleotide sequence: TGCGCCAGCAGCCAGGACGTGGCGGGGAACAATGAGCAGTTCTTC. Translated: CASSQDVAGNNEQFF.

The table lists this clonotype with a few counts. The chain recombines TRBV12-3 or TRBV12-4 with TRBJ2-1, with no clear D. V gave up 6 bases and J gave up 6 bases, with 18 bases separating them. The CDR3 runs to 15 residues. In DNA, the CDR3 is TGTGCCAGCAGGCGGAATGGACCGTGGGGCAATGAGCAGTTCTTC. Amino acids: CASRRNGPWGNEQFF.

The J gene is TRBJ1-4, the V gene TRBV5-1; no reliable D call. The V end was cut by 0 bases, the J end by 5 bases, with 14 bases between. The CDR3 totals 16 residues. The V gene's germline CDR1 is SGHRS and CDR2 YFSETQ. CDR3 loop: CASSLGATTSNEKLFF. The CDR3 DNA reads TGCGCCAGCAGCTTGGGGGCGACGACGAGCAATGAAAAACTGTTTTTT.

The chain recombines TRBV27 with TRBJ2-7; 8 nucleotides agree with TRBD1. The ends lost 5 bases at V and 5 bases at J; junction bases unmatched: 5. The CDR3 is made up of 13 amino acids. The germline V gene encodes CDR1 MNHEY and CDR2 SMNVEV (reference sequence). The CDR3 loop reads CASSPQDRDEQYV. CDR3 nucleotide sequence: TGTGCCAGCAGTCCCCAGGACAGGGACGAGCAGTACGTC.